Below, 14 T cell receptor beta chains from the same sample are listed, as sequenced in a study of blood T cell repertoires in COVID-19. TCRdb's copy holds only in-frame clones and misses some; the assay was immunoSEQ multiplex PCR. The sample has more than 200,000 clones; about four fifths are singletons. Specimen: peripheral blood. These receptors came from a man at least 80 years old with acute or convalescent COVID-19.

The chain links TRBV5-5 to TRBJ1-4; the match to TRBD1 covers 7 bases. The CDR3 is made up of 14 amino acids. Per the germline V gene, CDR1 is SGHKS and CDR2 is YYEKEE (reference sequence). After removal of 3 bases from V and 8 bases from J, the junction contained 7 bases not matched to a gene. CDR3: CASSSGQTGEKLFF. Here the CDR3 DNA reads TGTGCCAGCAGCTCGGGACAGACGGGGGAAAAACTGTTTTTT.

This chain joins TRBV7-2 and TRBJ1-1; 10 nucleotides match TRBD1. V shed 2 bases and J 7 bases; nucleotides not matched to a gene: 10. The CDR3 sequence is 16 residues long. Germline V gene lookup returns CDR1 SGHTA and CDR2 FQGNSA. The CDR3 region has the DNA TGTGCCAGCAGCTTAAGGGGAGACAGGGGGCGGGGTGAAGCTTTCTTT. This gives the protein CASSLRGDRGRGEAFF.

This clone has just one count. The chain recombines TRBV5-4 with TRBJ2-3; D is perhaps TRBD1 (6 bases). V was shortened by 0 bases and J by 2 bases, with 10 bases between the two germline ends. The germline gives CDR1 SGHNT, CDR2 YYREEE (reference sequence). This CDR3 is built from 15 residues. CDR3 residues: CASSLGTDITDTQYF. As DNA, the CDR3 is TGTGCCAGCAGCTTGGGGACAGACATCACAGATACGCAGTATTTT.

The chain is built from TRBV3-1 (or the pseudogene TRBV3-2) and TRBJ2-3; D unclear. The CDR3 is 12 residues long. Germline CDR1 and CDR2: LGHDT and YNNKEL (reference sequence). The ends were cut back, 6 bases at V and 6 bases at J, with 10 bases in the middle. Here the CDR3 reads CASSATEDTQYF. In DNA, the CDR3 is TGTGCCAGCAGTGCCACGGAGGATACGCAGTATTTT.

In DNA, the CDR3 is TGTGCCAGCAGTCCTACTCCCGGGACAGGGAACTATGGCTACACCTTC. It encodes CASSPTPGTGNYGYTF. This chain links TRBV28 with TRBJ1-2, with 9 bases lining up with TRBD1. This CDR3 has 16 residues. With 5 bases clipped from V and 2 bases from J, the junction kept 9 bases outside the gene matches. Germline values: CDR1 MDHEN, CDR2 SYDVKM.

As concerns this clone: The sample has other DNA sequences that encode this CDR3 too. The genes are TRBV18 and TRBJ1-5; TRBD1 is a possible D gene (6 bases). Germline CDR1 KGHSH, CDR2 LQKENI. V was pared by 2 bases and J by 1 base, with 9 bases between. The CDR3 is 15 amino acids. The CDR3 DNA follows: TGTGCCAGCTCACCATTACAGGGAAGCAATCAGCCCCAGCATTTT. Translation gives CASSPLQGSNQPQHF.

The chain combines TRBV27 with TRBJ2-7, with 11 bases identical to TRBD2. Germline CDR1 and CDR2: MNHEY and SMNVEV (reference sequence). The ends lost 3 bases at V and 6 bases at J; junction bases unmatched: 7. The CDR3 contains 15 residues. The CDR3: CASSFGTSGYPEQYF. The CDR3 DNA follows: TGTGCCAGCAGTTTTGGGACTAGCGGTTACCCCGAGCAGTACTTC.

The rearrangement joins TRBV19 to TRBJ1-5, with unresolved D. V lost 0 bases, J lost 0 bases, and 12 bases lay in between. The germline gives CDR1 LNHDA, CDR2 SQIVND (reference sequence). The CDR3 consists of 17 residues. In DNA form, the CDR3 reads TGTGCCAGTAGTATAGATCTCGGTCACTTTAGCAATCAGCCCCAGCATTTT. It specifies CASSIDLGHFSNQPQHF.

This clone appeared a single time. The chain links TRBV5-3 to TRBJ1-6; no clear D gene. TRBV5-3 is an ORF; its function is uncertain. V was clipped by 0 bases and J by 7 bases, with 17 bases between them. CDR3 length equals 17 residues. The CDR3 DNA is TGTGCCAGAAGCTTGGCCGGCCCTAGACCGTCGAATTCACCCCTCCACTTT. Translating it yields CARSLAGPRPSNSPLHF.

The chain carries TRBV19 and TRBJ1-6; 8 bases agree with TRBD1. The CDR3 spans 15 residues. Trimming took 2 bases from V and 9 from J; bases not matched to a gene: 6. Germline lookup yields CDR1 LNHDA and CDR2 SQIVND (reference sequence). CDR3 loop: CASSITDRVPSPLHF. The CDR3 DNA follows: TGTGCCAGTAGTATAACGGACAGGGTTCCTTCACCCCTCCACTTT.

This chain connects TRBV11-2 to TRBJ2-2; TRBD2 aligns across 7 bases. Germline CDR1 reads SGHAT; CDR2 reads FQNNGV. V was clipped by 6 bases and J by 9 bases; unmatched bases: 13. The CDR3 runs to 15 residues. The CDR3 sequence is CASRKWTSRSWELFF. The CDR3 nucleotides are TGTGCCAGCAGGAAATGGACTAGTCGCTCGTGGGAGCTGTTTTTT.

The CDR3 bases are TGTGCCAGCAGCCCTCGCGACAGGGTAGATGGAAACACCATATATTTT. This codes for CASSPRDRVDGNTIYF. V usage is TRBV14 and J usage is TRBJ1-3; TRBD1 aligns across 7 bases. This CDR3 has 16 residues. Per germline, CDR1 SGHDN and CDR2 FVKESK. Trimming at V came to 4 bases and at J to 3 bases, leaving 9 bases not matched to a gene.

This sequence joins TRBV3-1 (or the pseudogene TRBV3-2) and TRBJ2-3; D gene unclear. This CDR3 is 15 amino acids long. Germline CDR1 reads LGHDT; CDR2 reads YNNKEL (reference sequence). Between the trimmed V and J ends, which lost 2 bases and 6 bases, there was a span of 15 bases. The CDR3 DNA sequence: TGTGCCAGCAGCCAAACCGGCGTTCCGGGTGATACGCAGTATTTT. Translating gives CASSQTGVPGDTQYF.

The chain is built from TRBV19 and TRBJ2-5; 7 nucleotides line up with TRBD2. There are 14 residues in the CDR3. Germline loops: CDR1 LNHDA, CDR2 SQIVND (reference sequence). V lost 3 bases and J lost 4; bases outside the gene matches: 5. The CDR3 region has the DNA TGTGCCAGTAGTATGGGGGGGAGGGCAGAGACCCAGTACTTC. Residues: CASSMGGRAETQYF.